The rows below give T cell receptor beta chains drawn from one sample of a study of blood T cell repertoires in COVID-19. The assay was immunoSEQ multiplex PCR, and TCRdb's table has in-frame clones only and misses some. The table records roughly 250,000 clones, 85% of them present only once. The sequencing input was peripheral blood. The receptor set was obtained from a woman aged 55-69 years with active or convalescent COVID-19. The CDR3 runs from the conserved cysteine through the conserved F or W. A D gene is named only where the DNA matches it firmly. The size field is filled for only some rows; it gives once, few, many or a size class.

v_call	j_call	clone_size	d_call	cdr3_aa	cdr3_nt
TRBV7-9	TRBJ2-2	once	NA	CASSFTGTNTGELFF	TGTGCCAGCAGCTTTACCGGGACTAACACCGGGGAGCTGTTTTTT
TRBV27	TRBJ2-1	NA	TRBD1	CASSPRRDSSYNEQFF	TGTGCCAGCAGCCCCCGCCGGGACAGCTCCTACAATGAGCAGTTCTTC
TRBV2	TRBJ2-4	NA	TRBD1	CASSPDRSGQYF	TGTGCCAGCAGCCCGGACAGGTCAGGGCAGTACTTC
TRBV7-9	TRBJ2-2	NA	NA	CASRSQQGRTGELFF	TGTGCCAGCAGATCCCAACAGGGGAGGACCGGGGAGCTGTTTTTT
TRBV5-1	TRBJ2-1	NA	NA	CASSLASDYNEQFF	TGCGCCAGCAGCTTGGCCTCAGACTACAATGAGCAGTTCTTC
TRBV11-3	TRBJ2-1	NA	NA	CASSSGQINSYNEQFF	TGTGCCAGCAGCTCCGGACAGATAAACTCCTACAATGAGCAGTTCTTC
TRBV28	TRBJ2-2	NA	TRBD1	CASSSGTGIHTGELFF	TGTGCCAGCAGTTCCGGGACAGGGATCCACACCGGGGAGCTGTTTTTT
TRBV12-3/TRBV12-4	TRBJ1-1	once	NA	CASRLRHAAEAFF	TGTGCCAGCCGGTTAAGACATGCCGCTGAAGCTTTCTTT
TRBV6-5	TRBJ2-1	NA	NA	CASSYSSVNEQFF	TGTGCCAGCAGTTACTCTTCAGTGAATGAGCAGTTCTTC
TRBV6-1	TRBJ1-1	NA	NA	CASSQRREAFF	TGTGCCAGCAGTCAGAGGAGGGAAGCTTTCTTT
TRBV6-2/TRBV6-3	TRBJ2-2	NA	NA	CASSTQGHTGELFF	TGTGCCAGCAGTACGCAGGGGCATACCGGGGAGCTGTTTTTT
TRBV11-2	TRBJ2-7	NA	NA	CASSPPGSGFLYEQYF	TGTGCCAGCAGCCCCCCGGGGAGCGGGTTCCTTTACGAGCAGTACTTC
TRBV7-9	TRBJ2-3	few	TRBD1	CASSRRDRRTDTQYF	TGTGCCAGCAGCCGCCGGGACAGGCGCACAGATACGCAGTATTTT
TRBV28	TRBJ2-3	NA	NA	CASSLVSGQGLAGTSTDTQYF	TGTGCCAGCAGTTTGGTTTCAGGACAGGGGTTAGCGGGGACTAGCACAGATACGCAGTATTTT
TRBV6-4	TRBJ1-1	NA	NA	CASSDQVNTEAFF	TGTGCCAGCAGTGACCAGGTGAACACTGAAGCTTTCTTT
TRBV27	TRBJ2-2	NA	NA	CASSGPPNTGELFF	TGTGCCAGCTCTGGGCCCCCGAACACCGGGGAGCTGTTTTTT
TRBV2	TRBJ2-5	NA	TRBD1	CASSEDRSETQYF	TGTGCCAGCAGCGAGGACAGGAGCGAGACCCAGTACTTC
TRBV30	TRBJ2-2	NA	NA	CASLGYTGELFF	TGTGCCTCGCTCGGGTACACCGGGGAGCTGTTTTTT
TRBV29-1	TRBJ1-3	NA	TRBD1	CSATRDSSGNTIYF	TGCAGCGCAACCCGGGACAGCTCTGGAAACACCATATATTTT
TRBV2	TRBJ1-2	NA	TRBD1	CASSRQGSFYGYTF	TGTGCCAGCAGTAGACAGGGGAGTTTCTATGGCTACACCTTC
TRBV4-1	TRBJ1-2	NA	NA	CASSQDRGARGGYTF	TGCGCCAGCAGCCAAGATCGGGGGGCGCGGGGAGGCTACACCTTC
TRBV5-1	TRBJ1-1	NA	NA	CASSLGGVGMNTEAFF	TGCGCCAGCAGCTTGGGGGGAGTGGGAATGAACACTGAAGCTTTCTTT
TRBV6-5	TRBJ2-6	many	NA	CASSPAGANVLTF	TGTGCCAGCAGTCCCGCTGGGGCCAACGTCCTGACTTTC
TRBV9	TRBJ2-1	NA	NA	CASSGRTFNEQFF	TGTGCCAGCAGCGGAAGGACTTTCAATGAGCAGTTCTTC
TRBV11-2	TRBJ2-1	NA	TRBD2	CASTPGGGYNEQFF	TGTGCCAGCACCCCCGGCGGGGGTTACAATGAGCAGTTCTTC
TRBV5-5	TRBJ2-3	few	TRBD2	CASSLFTLAGGGDTQYF	TGTGCCAGCAGCTTATTTACACTAGCGGGAGGTGGCGATACGCAGTATTTT
TRBV3-1/TRBV3-2	TRBJ2-4	NA	TRBD2	CASSQDPGLAVNIQYF	TGTGCCAGCAGCCAAGATCCGGGACTAGCGGTAAACATTCAGTACTTC
TRBV11-2	TRBJ2-7	NA	TRBD2	CASSLDWLAGVYEQYF	TGTGCCAGCAGCTTAGATTGGCTAGCGGGAGTCTACGAGCAGTACTTC
TRBV7-9	TRBJ1-4	NA	NA	CASSSETKRQDPNEKLFF	TGTGCCAGCAGCTCCGAGACAAAAAGACAGGACCCTAATGAAAAACTGTTTTTT
TRBV29-1	TRBJ2-6	NA	NA	CSVAGVAGANVLTF	TGCAGCGTTGCAGGGGTAGCTGGGGCCAACGTCCTGACTTTC
TRBV2	TRBJ2-7	few	TRBD1	CASSDEQGYSYEQYF	TGTGCCAGCAGTGACGAACAGGGGTACTCCTACGAGCAGTACTTC